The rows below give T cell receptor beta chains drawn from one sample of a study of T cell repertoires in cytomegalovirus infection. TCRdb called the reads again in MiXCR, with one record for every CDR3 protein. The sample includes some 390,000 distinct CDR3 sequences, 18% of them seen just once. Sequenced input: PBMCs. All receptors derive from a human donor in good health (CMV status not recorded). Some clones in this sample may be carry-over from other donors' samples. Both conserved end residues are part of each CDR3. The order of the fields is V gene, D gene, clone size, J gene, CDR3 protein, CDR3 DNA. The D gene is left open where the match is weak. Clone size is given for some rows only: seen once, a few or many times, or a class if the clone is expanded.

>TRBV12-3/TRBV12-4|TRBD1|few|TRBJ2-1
CASSLTGSGYNEQFF
TGTGCCAGCAGTTTGACAGGGTCGGGATACAATGAGCAGTTCTTC
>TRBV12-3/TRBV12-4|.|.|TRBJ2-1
CASSPGPGGSYNEQFF
TGTGCCAGCAGTCCCGGGCCGGGTGGCTCCTACAATGAGCAGTTCTTC
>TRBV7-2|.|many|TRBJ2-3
CASSPEMTGVMGTDTQYF
TGTGCCAGCAGCCCCGAAATGACTGGGGTCATGGGCACAGATACGCAGTATTTT
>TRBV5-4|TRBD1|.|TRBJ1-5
CASSPRGDRVKQPQHF
TGTGCCAGCAGCCCCCGAGGAGACAGGGTAAAACAGCCCCAGCATTTT
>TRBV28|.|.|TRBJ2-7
CASSSLAGLSLLNEQYF
TGTGCCAGCAGTAGCCTTGCGGGACTTTCCCTCCTCAACGAGCAGTACTTC
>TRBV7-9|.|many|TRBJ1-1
CASSTSRRDLEAFF
TGTGCCAGCAGCACCTCAAGACGGGATTTAGAAGCTTTCTTT
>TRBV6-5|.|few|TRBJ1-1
CASSYGGVFNTEAFF
TGTGCCAGCAGTTACGGCGGTGTATTTAACACTGAAGCTTTCTTT
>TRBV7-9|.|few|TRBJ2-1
CASRPTRGSSYNEQFF
TGTGCCAGCAGGCCCACCCGGGGGAGCTCCTACAATGAGCAGTTCTTC
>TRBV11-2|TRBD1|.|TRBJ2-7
CASSLVGQAVYEQYF
TGTGCCAGCAGCTTAGTGGGACAGGCTGTTTACGAGCAGTACTTC
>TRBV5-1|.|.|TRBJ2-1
CASSRASGNEQFF
TGCGCCAGCAGCCGGGCCAGCGGTAATGAGCAGTTCTTC
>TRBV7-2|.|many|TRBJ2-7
CASSSGRSSYEQYF
TGTGCCAGCAGCTCAGGACGGAGCTCCTACGAGCAGTACTTC
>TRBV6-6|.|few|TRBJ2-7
CASSYTGRSYEQYF
TGTGCCAGCAGTTATACGGGGCGGTCCTACGAGCAGTACTTC
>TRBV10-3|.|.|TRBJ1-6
CAISESGATLHF
TGTGCCATCAGTGAGTCGGGGGCCACCCTCCACTTT
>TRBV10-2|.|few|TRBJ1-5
CASSGSVQPQHF
TGCGCCAGCAGCGGGAGCGTTCAGCCCCAGCATTTT
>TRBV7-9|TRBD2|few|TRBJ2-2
CASSLVLGRKNTGELFF
TGTGCCAGCAGCTTAGTTCTCGGGAGGAAGAACACCGGGGAGCTGTTTTTT
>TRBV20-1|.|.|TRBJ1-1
CSASPGGRYDGAFF
TGCAGTGCTTCACCCGGGGGACGATATGATGGAGCTTTCTTT
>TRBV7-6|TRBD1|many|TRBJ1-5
CASSDRVGQPQHF
TGTGCCAGCAGCGACAGGGTCGGTCAGCCCCAGCATTTT
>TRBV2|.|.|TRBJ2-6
CASSEQKGFGANVLTF
TGTGCCAGCAGTGAACAAAAGGGGTTTGGGGCCAACGTCCTGACTTTC
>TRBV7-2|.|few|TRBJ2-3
CASSLVAGRGDTQYF
TGTGCCAGCAGCTTAGTCGCCGGGCGGGGAGATACGCAGTATTTT
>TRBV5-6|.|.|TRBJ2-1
CASSPTRWTIHEQFF
TGTGCCAGCAGCCCGACCAGATGGACTATACATGAGCAGTTCTTC
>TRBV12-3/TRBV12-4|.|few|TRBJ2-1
CASSGVPVRHEQFF
TGTGCCAGCAGTGGGGTTCCCGTTCGCCATGAGCAGTTCTTC
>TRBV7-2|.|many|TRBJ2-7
CASSATGFEQYF
TGTGCCAGCAGCGCTACAGGTTTCGAGCAGTACTTC
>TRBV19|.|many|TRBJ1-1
CASGHTEAFF
TGTGCCAGTGGACACACTGAAGCTTTCTTT
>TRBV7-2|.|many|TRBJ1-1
CASSPGGVLGEAFF
TGTGCCAGCAGCCCGGGAGGGGTACTGGGTGAAGCTTTCTTT
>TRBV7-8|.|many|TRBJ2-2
CASNPTSFQGTGELFF
TGTGCCAGCAACCCGACTAGTTTTCAAGGCACCGGGGAGCTGTTTTTT
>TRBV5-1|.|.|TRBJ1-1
CASSLMGSGNTEAFF
TGCGCCAGCAGCTTGATGGGGAGCGGAAACACTGAAGCTTTCTTT
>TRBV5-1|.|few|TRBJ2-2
CASSLNGPNTGELFF
TGCGCCAGCAGCTTGAACGGACCGAACACCGGGGAGCTGTTTTTT
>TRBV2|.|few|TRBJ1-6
CASSGQQNSPLHF
TGTGCCAGCAGTGGTCAGCAGAATTCACCCCTCCACTTT
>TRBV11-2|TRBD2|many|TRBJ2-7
CASALGLADYEQYF
TGTGCCAGCGCCCTGGGACTAGCGGACTACGAGCAGTACTTC
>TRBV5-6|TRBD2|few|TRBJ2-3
CASSLRGGVTDTQYF
TGTGCCAGCAGCTTGCGGGGGGGGGTGACAGATACGCAGTATTTT
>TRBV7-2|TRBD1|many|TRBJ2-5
CAIELETGQETQYF
TGTGCCATAGAATTGGAGACAGGGCAAGAGACCCAGTACTTC
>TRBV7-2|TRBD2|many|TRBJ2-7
CASSRLAGYEQYF
TGTGCCAGCAGCCGACTAGCGGGGTACGAGCAGTACTTC
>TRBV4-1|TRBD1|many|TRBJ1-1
CASSVRTGERTEAFF
TGCGCCAGCAGCGTGCGGACAGGAGAAAGGACTGAAGCTTTCTTT
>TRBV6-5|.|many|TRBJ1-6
CASSYDDSANSPLHF
TGTGCCAGCAGTTACGATGACAGTGCGAATTCACCCCTCCACTTT
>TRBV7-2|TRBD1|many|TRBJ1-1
CASSLGQAYTEAFF
TGTGCCAGCAGTCTAGGACAGGCCTACACTGAAGCTTTCTTT
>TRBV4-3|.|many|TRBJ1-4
CASSQGGRRLFF
TGCGCCAGCAGCCAAGGGGGTCGCCGACTGTTTTTT